The clone carrying this T cell receptor (beta chain) was seen only a few times. The target antigen is unknown. The length of the CDR3 is 13 residues. V was cut by 9 bases and J by 9 bases, with 15 bases left in between. CDR1 is WSHSY and CDR2 is SAAADI in the germline V gene. The source of the sample is a study of cytomegalovirus exposure and HLA in healthy donors. The wider study: In a previous analysis, 110 million or so unique TCR beta sequences were found from roughly 200 million T cells. Study-wide findings and caveats: Certain sequence variants were highly shared and formed a cluster, and this cluster was likely a sequencing artifact. Some V segments, TRBV6-2 and TRBV6-3 among them, were indistinguishable and were therefore excluded.

Vbeta (60) and Jbeta (13) primers were used in the PCR. TCRdb's table, derived via immunoSEQ multiplex PCR, lists solely in-frame clones and lacks some. The sample shows approximately 130,000 clones, roughly 73% of them seen only once. The TCR sequence derives from a male donor in good health and CMV-seronegative. The V and J genes are TRBV10-2 and TRBJ1-6, with D hard to call. Material for sequencing was PBMCs. The CDR3 here is CASSETAGSPLHF. CDR3 in DNA: TGCGCCAGTTCCGAGACCGCGGGTTCACCCCTCCACTTT.